The subject of this entry is one TCR beta chain. In the study's own analysis: Reference gene primer amplification in the assay estimated nucleated cell counts. Clones were sequenced by immunoSEQ multiplex PCR, and TCRdb holds only the in-frame ones, with some missing. The V and J calls and clone size were taken over from that table, and D and trimming were inferred from the DNA. The sample holds roughly 410,000 clones, around 87% seen once. This entry belongs to a study of blood T cell repertoires in COVID-19. Study as a whole: Nucleic acid was either cDNA or gDNA, and it came from T cells, B-cell-depleted T cells, or PBMCs.

Material for sequencing was peripheral blood. The sequence came from a woman aged 60-75 years with COVID-19, enrolled during active disease.

DNA for the CDR3: TGTGCCTGGAGTGTCCGGACAGAATATGGCTACACCTTC. It is translated as CAWSVRTEYGYTF. V usage is TRBV30 and J usage is TRBJ1-2; maybe TRBD1 (6 bases). CDR3 length: 13 amino acids. Germline V gene lookup returns CDR1 GTSNPN and CDR2 SVGIG (reference sequence). V lost 0 bases and J 5 bases, leaving 10 bases between the germline ends.